This T cell receptor (beta chain) was identified in a study of shared clonotypes between healthy human individuals. CD45RO-negative CD8 cells positively selected for CCR7 made up the naive population, which excluded terminally differentiated effector memory CD45RA+ cells. Measured with immunoSEQ multiplex PCR; TCRdb has only the in-frame clones, and not every one. The table includes around 620,000 clones, roughly 96% detected once. A note on this clone: Its target is not known.

Germline lookup yields CDR1 ENHRY and CDR2 SYGVKD. CDR3 length: 15 residues. V shed 9 bases and J 2 bases; nucleotides not matched to a gene: 10. Points from the study as a whole: Clonotype sharing among donors likely depends on sequencing depth. The study sampled only blood, and tissue repertoires likely differ.

The sample consisted of naive CD8+ T cells sorted from blood. V is TRBV10-3 and J is TRBJ2-7; 10 bases align to TRBD2. The sequence was collected from a woman in her 30s in good health. Written as DNA, the CDR3 is TGTGCCATTGCGCCAGCGGGAGGGACCGCCTACGAGCAGTACTTC. This translates into CAIAPAGGTAYEQYF.